The following is a T cell receptor beta chain sequence with its context. Its antigen is currently unknown. The data are from a study of T cells in localized non-small cell lung cancer. TCRdb's copy holds only in-frame clones and misses some; the assay was immunoSEQ multiplex PCR. The data show about 52,000 clones, approximately 86% seen once. Findings and caveats of the study: Adjacent uninvolved lung tissue had the highest T cell clonality, exceeding tumor.

Specimen: PBMCs, collected before any cancer treatment. The source of this sequence is a female donor with stage II lung adenocarcinoma.

The CDR3 loop is CASSLEQAGNTEAFF. CDR3 bases: TGCGCCAGCAGCTTGGAACAGGCAGGGAACACTGAAGCTTTCTTT. This chain connects TRBV5-1 to TRBJ1-1; D is possibly TRBD1 (5 bases). Germline lookup yields CDR1 SGHRS and CDR2 YFSETQ. The V end lost 0 bases, the J end lost 1 base, and 10 bases lay between the germline ends. This CDR3 has 15 residues.